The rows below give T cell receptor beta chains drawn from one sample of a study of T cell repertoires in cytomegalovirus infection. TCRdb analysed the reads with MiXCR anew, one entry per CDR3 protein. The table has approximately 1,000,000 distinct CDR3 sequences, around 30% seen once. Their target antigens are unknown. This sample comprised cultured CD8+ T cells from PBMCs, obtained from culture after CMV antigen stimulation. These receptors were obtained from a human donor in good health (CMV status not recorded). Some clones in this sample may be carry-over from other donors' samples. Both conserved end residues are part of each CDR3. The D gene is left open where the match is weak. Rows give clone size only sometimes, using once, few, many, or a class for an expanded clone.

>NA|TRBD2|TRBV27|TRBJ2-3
TGTGCCAGCAGTTTCGGTCTAGCGGAAAACACAGATACGCAGTATTTT
CASSFGLAENTDTQYF
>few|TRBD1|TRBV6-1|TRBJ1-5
TGTGCCAGCAGTGAAGGGGACAGGACCTTCCATCAGCCCCAGCATTTT
CASSEGDRTFHQPQHF
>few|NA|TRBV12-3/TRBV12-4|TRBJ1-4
TGTGCCAGCACGTCGGGGGGCTATGAAAAACTGTTTTTT
CASTSGGYEKLFF
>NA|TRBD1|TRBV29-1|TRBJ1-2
TGCAGCGTTGAAGGGGCGACAGGGGTCTATGGCTACACCTTC
CSVEGATGVYGYTF
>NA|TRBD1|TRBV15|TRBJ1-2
TGTGCCACCAGCCCAACCCCCGGACAGGGTAACTACACCTTC
CATSPTPGQGNYTF
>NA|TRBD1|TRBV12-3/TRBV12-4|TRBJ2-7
TGTGCCAGCAGCACTACCGGGACAGGGTCCCCCTACGAGCAGTACTTC
CASSTTGTGSPYEQYF
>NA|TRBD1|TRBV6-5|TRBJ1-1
TGTGCCAGCAGTTTGACCGGGACAGGAGGCCTGGGAACTGAAGCTTTCTTT
CASSLTGTGGLGTEAFF
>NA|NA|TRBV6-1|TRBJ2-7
TGTGCCAGCAGTGAAATGAAAGTTTACGAGCAGTACTTC
CASSEMKVYEQYF
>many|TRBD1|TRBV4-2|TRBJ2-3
TGTGCCAGCAGCCAAGGACAGGGGGCCACAGATACGCAGTATTTT
CASSQGQGATDTQYF
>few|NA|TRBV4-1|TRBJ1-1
TGCGCCAGCAGCCAAGTGGGGCAGGCGAACACTGAAGCTTTCTTT
CASSQVGQANTEAFF
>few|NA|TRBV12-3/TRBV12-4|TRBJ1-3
TGTGCCAGCAGTTTTTCCGTACTCTCTGGAAACACCATATATTTT
CASSFSVLSGNTIYF
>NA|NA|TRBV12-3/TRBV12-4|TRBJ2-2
TGTGCCAGCCTACTTGCCGGGGAGCTGTTTTTT
CASLLAGELFF
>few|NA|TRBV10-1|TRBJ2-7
TGCGCCAGCAGTGAGTCGTTATACGAGCAGTACTTC
CASSESLYEQYF
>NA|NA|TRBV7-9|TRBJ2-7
TGTGCCAGCAGCTTAGCCGACTACTACGAGCAGTACTTC
CASSLADYYEQYF
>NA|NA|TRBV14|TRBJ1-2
TGTGCCAGCAGCCAAGGGCTAGGGACCAACTATGGCTACACCTTC
CASSQGLGTNYGYTF
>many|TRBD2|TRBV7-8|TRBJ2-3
TGTGCCAGCAGCTTCGGACTAGCGGGGACTAGCACAGATACGCAGTATTTT
CASSFGLAGTSTDTQYF
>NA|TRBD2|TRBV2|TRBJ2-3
TGTGCCAGCAGTGGGACTAGCGGGGGCCTCGGGGATACGCAGTATTTT
CASSGTSGGLGDTQYF
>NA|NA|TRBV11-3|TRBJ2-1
TGTGCCAGCAGCTTAAACGGCGGTCCTGAGCAGTTCTTC
CASSLNGGPEQFF
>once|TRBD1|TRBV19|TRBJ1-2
TGTGCCAGTAGTATAATAGGGACAGGGGGCGGAAATGGCTACACCTTC
CASSIIGTGGGNGYTF
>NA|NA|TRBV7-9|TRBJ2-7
TGTGCCAGCAGCCATCCTGGAGGGACGCCTCCCTACGAGCAGTACTTC
CASSHPGGTPPYEQYF
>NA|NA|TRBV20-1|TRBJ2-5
TGCAGTGCTAGAGATGGACGGTATTGGACCCAAGAGACCCAGTACTTC
CSARDGRYWTQETQYF
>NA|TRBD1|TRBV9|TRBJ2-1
TGTGCCAGCAGCGTAGCCCACTGGACAGGGAGCTCCTACAATGAGCAGTTCTTC
CASSVAHWTGSSYNEQFF
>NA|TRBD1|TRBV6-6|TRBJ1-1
TGTGCCAGCAGTTACTCGACGCAGGGGGACACTGAAGCTTTCTTT
CASSYSTQGDTEAFF
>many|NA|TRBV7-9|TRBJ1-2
TGTGCCAGCAGCCCGCGGAGTCCCTATAACTATGGCTACACCTTC
CASSPRSPYNYGYTF
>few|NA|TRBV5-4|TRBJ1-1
TGTGCCAGCAGCTTGCGGGTAGATGGCACTGAAGCTTTCTTT
CASSLRVDGTEAFF
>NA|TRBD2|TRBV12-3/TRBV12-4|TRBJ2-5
TGTGCCAGCAGTTTGATCCTAGCGGGGGCGGAGGGCCAAGAGACCCAGTACTTC
CASSLILAGAEGQETQYF
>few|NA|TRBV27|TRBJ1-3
TGTGCCAGCAGCCCAAGGCAAGACAGAAGAAACACCATATATTTT
CASSPRQDRRNTIYF
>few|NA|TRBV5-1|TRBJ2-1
TGCGCCAGCAGCTACAAAAAGTCGGGGAAAAACAATGAGCAGTTCTTC
CASSYKKSGKNNEQFF
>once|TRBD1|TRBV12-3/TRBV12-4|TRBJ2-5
TGTGCCAGCAGTTTCCTTTTACTCGGACAGGGGGTCCTAGAGACCCAGTACTTC
CASSFLLLGQGVLETQYF
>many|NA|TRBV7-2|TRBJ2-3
TGTGCCAGCAGCCCCAGACCCGCTACAGATACGCAGTATTTT
CASSPRPATDTQYF
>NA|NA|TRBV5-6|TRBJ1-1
TGTGCCAGCAGCCACGGTCAGAACACTGAAGCTTTCTTT
CASSHGQNTEAFF
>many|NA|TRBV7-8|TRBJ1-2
TGTGCCAGCAGCCCCACCCAGGGCCTCTGGGGCTACACCTTC
CASSPTQGLWGYTF
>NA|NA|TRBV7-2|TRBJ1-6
NA
CASSPPLWQNNSPLHF
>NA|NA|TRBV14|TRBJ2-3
TGTGCCAGCAGCCAGAGTGCTTCAAGGAGAGATACGCAGTATTTT
CASSQSASRRDTQYF
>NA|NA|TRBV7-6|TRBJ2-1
TGTGCCAGCAGCCCCGGAGGGGGGGCCACTTACAATGAGCAGTTCTTC
CASSPGGGATYNEQFF
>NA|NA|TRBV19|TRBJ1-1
TGTGCCAGTAGTGTCCCTTTGGGCCTGAACACTGAAGCTTTCTTT
CASSVPLGLNTEAFF
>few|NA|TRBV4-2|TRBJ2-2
TGTGCCAGCAGCCAAGGGTACAGGGGGGGGACCGGGGAGCTGTTTTTT
CASSQGYRGGTGELFF
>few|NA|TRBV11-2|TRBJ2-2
TGTGCCAGCAGCTTTGGTTGGAACACCGGGGAGCTGTTTTTT
CASSFGWNTGELFF
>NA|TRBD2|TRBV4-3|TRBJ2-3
TGCGCCAGCAGCCCTACACAGCGGGGGGGAGATACGCAGTATTTT
CASSPTQRGGDTQYF
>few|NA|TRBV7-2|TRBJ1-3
TGTGCCAGCAGCTTTTCTGTGATGTGGGGAAACACCATATATTTT
CASSFSVMWGNTIYF
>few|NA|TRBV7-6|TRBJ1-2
TGTGCCAGCAGCCAAGGACAGCGCTATGGCTACACCTTC
CASSQGQRYGYTF
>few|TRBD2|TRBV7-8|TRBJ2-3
TGTGCCAGCAGCTCCCTTCAAACTAGCGGGGTAGAAGATACGCAGTATTTT
CASSSLQTSGVEDTQYF
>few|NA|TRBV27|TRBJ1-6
TGTGCCAGCAGCCCCAGGGGCCCCTATTCACCCCTCCACTTT
CASSPRGPYSPLHF
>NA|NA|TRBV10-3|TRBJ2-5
TGTGCCATCAGTGCCGATCCGGGACCAACATCCCAAGAGACCCAGTACTTC
CAISADPGPTSQETQYF
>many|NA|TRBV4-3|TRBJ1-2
TGCGCCAGCAGCCAAGATGAGTACCTTAACTATGGCTACACCTTC
CASSQDEYLNYGYTF
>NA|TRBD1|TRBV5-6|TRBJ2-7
TGTGCCAGCAGCCCTCCTCTGACAGGGGAGGACGAGCAGTACTTC
CASSPPLTGEDEQYF
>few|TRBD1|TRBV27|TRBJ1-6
TGTGCCACCAGACAGGGGGATTCACCCCTCCACTTT
CATRQGDSPLHF
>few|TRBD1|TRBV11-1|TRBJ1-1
TGTGCCAGCAGCTCTAGCAGGACAGGGCGGACTGAAGCTTTCTTT
CASSSSRTGRTEAFF
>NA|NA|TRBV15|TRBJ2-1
TGTGCCACCAGCGGCTTAGGCGGTCTTACCTACAATGAGCAGTTCTTC
CATSGLGGLTYNEQFF
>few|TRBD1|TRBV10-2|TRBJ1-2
TGCGCCAGCGGTCCGGACAGGGCTAACGGCTACACCTTC
CASGPDRANGYTF
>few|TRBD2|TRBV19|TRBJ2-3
TGTGCCAGTAGTATAGATCCCCGGGGGGGAAAAAATACGCAGTATTTT
CASSIDPRGGKNTQYF
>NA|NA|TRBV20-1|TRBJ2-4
TGCAGTGCCGCCGGGACCCTCGAAAACATTCAGTACTTC
CSAAGTLENIQYF
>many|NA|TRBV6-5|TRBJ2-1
TGTGCCAGCAGTTACGGGGGGGCCCCTAATGAGCAGTTCTTC
CASSYGGAPNEQFF
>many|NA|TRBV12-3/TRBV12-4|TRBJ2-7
TGTGCCAGCGGGGATGGCATTAAATACGAGCAGTACTTC
CASGDGIKYEQYF